The present entry profiles one T cell receptor (beta chain) with its context. Its antigen has not been determined. At one end, the junction sequence differs from germline, possibly due to a read error. No patient had a history of other malignancies or prior chemotherapy or radiotherapy, and all had node-negative disease on CT and PET/CT. At each of two time points, about 6 milliliters of peripheral venous blood were collected into EDTA tubes. Ficoll-Paque Plus density-gradient centrifugation was used to isolate PBMCs. Right after collection, samples were kept at -80 degrees C until analysis. These data originate in a study of prognosis after radiotherapy for stage I lung cancer (dated by TCRdb to the early 2020s). Context from the whole study: Between April 2018 and early 2019, roughly 19 patients with stage I NSCLC were enrolled in Nanjing, China. SBRT was given in 3 to 5 fractions with a biologically effective dose of at least 100 Gy, using image-guided IMRT or VMAT. Of the enrolled patients, under 15 had newly diagnosed primary stage I lung tumors, while five had oligometastatic NSCLC following surgical resection of the primary tumor. The cohort was made up of some twelve men and several women, with a median age of around 68 years and an age range of roughly 50 to 85 years. For each of the approximately 19 patients, one blood sample was taken before SBRT and one after, so the study sequenced some 38 samples in total. After SBRT, distant metastases developed in about 20% of the 19 patients at a median of around seven months, while the remaining 15 patients had no significant progression. In every patient, SBRT was given without any concurrent therapy. All patients were considered medically inoperable, owing to comorbidities in about 13 and refusal of surgery in about seven. This study profiled peripheral blood TCR beta repertoires from stage I NSCLC patients before and after stereotactic body radiotherapy and linked the repertoires to distant failure. Tumor histology was squamous cell carcinoma in more than five patients and adenocarcinoma in about a dozen. Summary of the overall study and its limitations: No determination of tumor specificity was made for expanded TCR clones. No adjustment for multiple comparisons was applied to any of the reported P values. After SBRT, the number of unique TCR clones decreased (median roughly 10,000 before versus 6,500 to 7,500 after; Wilcoxon paired P=0.011). Post-SBRT Shannon entropy and its change from baseline were lower in patients who developed distant metastases; baseline Shannon entropy was not associated with metastases. TRBV and TRBJ usage frequencies reportedly differed by metastasis status, in two V genes at baseline and in eight or nine V and two J genes after SBRT. Limitations of the study included a small cohort and short follow-up, and the study findings need independent validation.

Two rounds of multiplex PCR on genomic DNA were used to amplify the TCR beta CDR3 region. In the first round of PCR, primers specific to each TRBV and TRBJ gene were used, and the primer sequences are filed in Chinese patent CN105087789A. The second PCR round used universal primers. The Roche High Pure PCR Template Preparation Kit was used to extract genomic DNA from the frozen PBMCs. An Illumina HiSeq 3000 was used to sequence the libraries paired-end with 151 bp reads. Under the source paper's analysis protocol: Raw reads lacking the multiplex PCR primer sequences were removed with CutAdapt. Using PEAR, the high-quality paired reads were merged into contigs. TRB V, D and J gene segments were assigned to each contig with MiXCR by alignment to reference sequences. To remove sequencing errors, CDR3 sequences were clustered according to base quality and sequence similarity. Diversity was calculated as Shannon entropy divided by the natural log of the number of productive TCR sequences. Clonality was defined as one minus Shannon entropy divided by the natural log of the number of unique clonotypes. The Youden index of ROC curves was used to select progression-free survival cut-offs for repertoire metrics, and analyses were performed in R 3.5.3. TCRdb reprocessing: public reads trimmed at Q25 with fastp, clones called with MiXCR, in-frame beta chains kept. Entries are consolidated by CDR3 protein sequence, retaining the most common genes and DNA. The authors' filters were not applied to this entry. The sample table lists some 17,000 distinct CDR3 sequences, approximately 30% of them with a count of one. In total, the top ten clones hold approximately 32% of the sample.

The germline V gene encodes CDR1 DFQATT and CDR2 SNEGSKA (reference sequence). From its cysteine to its phenylalanine, the CDR3 spans 14 amino acids. Just the 42-base CDR3 DNA is kept, in frame starting at base 1. The sequence came from a donor over 45 with non-small cell lung cancer. The rearrangement combines TRBV20-1 with TRBJ2-3; 6 matching bases give a weak D call of TRBD2. The sample here was PBMCs, taken before or after stereotactic body radiation therapy (not recorded which). The nucleotide sequence reads TGCAGTGCTAGAGATGGGGGGATCACAGGTACGCAGTATTTT. The resulting protein is CSARDGGITGTQYF.